This is a list of T cell receptor beta chains from one sample in a study of shared clonotypes between healthy human individuals. Clones were read by immunoSEQ multiplex PCR, and TCRdb kept only the in-frame ones, dropping some. The data hold hundreds of thousands of clones, with approximately 97% observed a single time. Sequencing was performed on naive CD8+ T cells sorted from blood. The receptors stem from a man aged 25-45 years in good health. The CDR3 runs from the conserved cysteine through the conserved F or W. The order of the fields is V gene, clone size, CDR3 length, D gene, J gene, CDR3 protein, CDR3 DNA. The D gene is left open where the match is weak. The size of a clone is reported for some rows only, either as once, few or many, or as a class for expanded clones.

>TRBV27|NA|14|NA|TRBJ2-1
CASSFRSSYNEQFF
TGTGCCAGCAGTTTTAGAAGCTCCTACAATGAGCAGTTCTTC
>TRBV27|NA|15|NA|TRBJ2-7
CASSKPGHGLFEQYF
TGTGCCAGCAGCAAACCGGGACATGGTTTGTTCGAGCAGTACTTC
>TRBV6-1|NA|16|NA|TRBJ2-7
CASSAPPQLSAYEQYF
TGTGCCAGCAGTGCTCCGCCGCAACTATCGGCCTACGAGCAGTACTTC
>TRBV4-1|NA|12|NA|TRBJ2-2
CASSLAAGELFF
TGCGCCAGCAGTTTGGCGGCCGGGGAGCTGTTTTTT
>TRBV7-2|once|15|TRBD1|TRBJ2-1
CASSDGTGQTSEQFF
TGTGCCAGCAGCGATGGGACAGGCCAGACATCGGAGCAGTTCTTC
>TRBV10-3|NA|15|TRBD1|TRBJ1-1
CAISEPGQENTEAFF
TGTGCCATCAGTGAGCCGGGACAGGAGAACACTGAAGCTTTCTTT
>TRBV5-6|NA|14|TRBD1|TRBJ2-7
CASSFGTGVYEQYF
TGTGCCAGCAGCTTCGGGACAGGGGTCTACGAGCAGTACTTC
>TRBV5-1|NA|11|NA|TRBJ2-5
CASSLDGCRYF
TGCGCCAGCAGCTTGGACGGCTGTAGGTACTTC
>TRBV10-3|NA|15|TRBD1|TRBJ2-1
CATSMRGQGADEQFF
TGTGCCACCAGCATGAGGGGACAGGGGGCAGATGAGCAGTTCTTC
>TRBV5-4|NA|15|NA|TRBJ1-1
CASSFTGAGNTEAFF
TGTGCCAGCAGCTTCACGGGGGCGGGGAACACTGAAGCTTTCTTT
>TRBV27|once|16|NA|TRBJ1-5
CASSSTLGTLVQPQHF
TGTGCCAGCAGTTCCACTTTAGGGACCCTGGTTCAGCCCCAGCATTTT
>TRBV7-9|NA|15|NA|TRBJ2-5
CASSLERAFQETQYF
TGTGCCAGCAGCTTAGAGCGGGCTTTCCAAGAGACCCAGTACTTC
>TRBV5-5|NA|17|TRBD1|TRBJ2-5
CASSLEVTGGIEETQYF
TGTGCCAGCAGCTTGGAAGTGACAGGGGGTATCGAAGAGACCCAGTACTTC
>TRBV25-1|few|18|TRBD2|TRBJ2-4
CASSGSTSGSRGKNIQYF
TGTGCCAGCAGTGGGAGTACTAGCGGGAGTAGGGGAAAAAACATTCAGTACTTC
>TRBV27|once|12|NA|TRBJ2-7
CASAGDVYEQYF
TGTGCCAGCGCCGGGGACGTATACGAGCAGTACTTC
>TRBV7-9|NA|13|NA|TRBJ2-1
CASTAQGNNEQFF
TGTGCCAGCACCGCGCAGGGAAACAATGAGCAGTTCTTC
>TRBV5-1|few|15|TRBD1|TRBJ2-7
CASSLTAGGSYEQYF
TGCGCCAGCAGCTTAACGGCAGGGGGCTCCTACGAGCAGTACTTC
>TRBV28|NA|17|NA|TRBJ2-1
CASSLFSGTTGYNEQFF
TGTGCCAGCAGTTTATTTTCCGGGACCACGGGCTACAATGAGCAGTTCTTC
>TRBV28|NA|16|TRBD1|TRBJ1-1
CASSSGQSIMNTEAFF
TGTGCCAGCAGTTCGGGACAGTCGATCATGAACACTGAAGCTTTCTTT
>TRBV11-2|once|15|NA|TRBJ2-7
CASSEIVRGSYEQYF
TGTGCCAGCAGTGAAATAGTCAGGGGATCCTACGAGCAGTACTTC
>TRBV5-4|NA|14|NA|TRBJ2-1
CASSLGTAYNEQFF
TGTGCCAGCAGCTTGGGCACAGCCTACAATGAGCAGTTCTTC
>TRBV13|NA|15|NA|TRBJ2-7
CASSFGQSGIYEQYF
TGTGCCAGCAGCTTCGGACAAAGCGGAATCTACGAGCAGTACTTC
>TRBV9|once|16|TRBD2|TRBJ2-7
CASSDPRAGGAIEQYF
TGTGCCAGCAGCGACCCCAGAGCGGGAGGTGCGATCGAGCAGTACTTC
>TRBV7-2|NA|19|TRBD2|TRBJ2-1
CASSLPLGLAGGFFNEQFF
TGTGCCAGCAGCCTCCCCCTTGGACTAGCGGGAGGGTTTTTCAATGAGCAGTTCTTC
>TRBV7-8|NA|17|TRBD1|TRBJ2-2
CASSLGYGSGQAGELFF
TGTGCCAGCAGCTTAGGATATGGATCAGGACAGGCCGGGGAGCTGTTTTTT
>TRBV6-5|NA|14|NA|TRBJ2-7
CASSYSVRSYEQYF
TGTGCCAGCAGTTACTCGGTACGATCCTACGAGCAGTACTTC
>TRBV9|NA|15|TRBD2|TRBJ2-5
CASSVGEGAGETQYF
TGTGCCAGCAGCGTGGGGGAGGGCGCTGGGGAGACCCAGTACTTC
>TRBV29-1|NA|14|TRBD2|TRBJ2-1
CSVVGSGSGGEQFF
TGCAGCGTTGTTGGTAGCGGGAGTGGAGGGGAGCAGTTCTTC
>TRBV4-1|NA|15|NA|TRBJ2-1
CASSQAAAGLNEQFF
TGCGCCAGCAGCCAAGCGGCCGCTGGCCTCAATGAGCAGTTCTTC
>TRBV21-1|NA|14|NA|TRBJ2-7
CASSKDRGDYEQYF
TGTGCCAGCAGCAAAGACAGGGGTGACTACGAGCAGTACTTC
>TRBV11-2|NA|14|NA|TRBJ1-4
CASSWGPLNEKLFF
TGTGCCAGCAGCTGGGGACCGCTTAATGAAAAACTGTTTTTT
>TRBV11-2|NA|18|TRBD2|TRBJ2-2
CASLREPSGRANTGELFF
TGTGCCAGCCTACGGGAACCTAGCGGGAGAGCGAACACCGGGGAGCTGTTTTTT
>TRBV6-4|NA|14|TRBD2|TRBJ2-1
CASSDSGTSGEQFF
TGTGCCAGCAGTGACTCCGGGACTAGCGGTGAGCAGTTCTTC
>TRBV7-8|NA|13|NA|TRBJ1-1
CASSRSSGTEAFF
TGTGCCAGCAGCCGGTCTTCTGGCACTGAAGCTTTCTTT
>TRBV11-1|NA|13|TRBD1|TRBJ2-7
CASSFTGGYEQYF
TGTGCCAGCAGCTTCACAGGGGGCTACGAGCAGTACTTC
>TRBV6-5|NA|13|NA|TRBJ2-1
CASSYRRYNEQFF
TGTGCCAGCAGTTATCGCAGATACAATGAGCAGTTCTTC
>TRBV4-1|once|15|TRBD2|TRBJ2-3
CASSQRTSGTDTQYF
TGCGCCAGCAGCCAAAGGACTAGCGGCACAGATACGCAGTATTTT
>TRBV9|NA|16|TRBD1|TRBJ2-1
CASSGPGGSSYNEQFF
TGTGCCAGCAGCGGCCCAGGGGGTAGCTCCTACAATGAGCAGTTCTTC
>TRBV27|NA|15|TRBD2|TRBJ2-1
CATFPLAGEGNEQFF
TGTGCCACCTTTCCTTTAGCGGGAGAAGGCAATGAGCAGTTCTTC
>TRBV7-9|NA|13|TRBD2|TRBJ2-4
CASSPPGRDIQYF
TGTGCCAGCAGCCCGCCAGGGAGGGACATTCAGTACTTC
>TRBV23-1|NA|17|NA|TRBJ1-5
CASGSCCGGGPNQPQHF
TGCGCCAGCGGCTCGTGTTGCGGGGGTGGGCCCAATCAGCCCCAGCATTTT
>TRBV10-3|NA|14|TRBD1|TRBJ1-5
CAISAGQGAQPQHF
TGTGCCATCAGTGCGGGACAGGGGGCTCAGCCCCAGCATTTT
>TRBV6-1|NA|14|TRBD2|TRBJ2-1
CATAVGREVGEQFF
TGTGCCACCGCCGTGGGGCGGGAGGTAGGTGAGCAGTTCTTC
>TRBV29-1|NA|13|NA|TRBJ2-1
CSVDRRAYNEQFF
TGCAGCGTTGATCGGAGGGCTTACAATGAGCAGTTCTTC
>TRBV27|once|9|NA|TRBJ2-7
CASDHEQYF
TGTGCCAGCGACCACGAGCAGTACTTC
>TRBV29-1|once|12|NA|TRBJ2-5
CSVQIISETQYF
TGCAGCGTTCAAATCATAAGCGAGACCCAGTACTTC
>TRBV7-9|few|13|NA|TRBJ2-1
CASSPPGYNEQFF
TGTGCCAGCAGCCCCCCCGGGTACAATGAGCAGTTCTTC
>TRBV27|NA|17|TRBD2|TRBJ2-7
CASSPFKLGGGPHEQYF
TGTGCCAGCAGCCCCTTCAAACTCGGGGGGGGTCCGCACGAGCAGTACTTC
>TRBV18|NA|16|NA|TRBJ2-1
CASSPIGSWSYNEQFF
TGTGCCAGCTCACCTATCGGGAGTTGGTCCTACAATGAGCAGTTCTTC
>TRBV5-4|NA|15|TRBD2|TRBJ2-5
CASSLGLAGEETQYF
TGTGCCAGCAGCTTGGGACTAGCGGGAGAAGAGACCCAGTACTTC
>TRBV7-2|NA|17|TRBD1|TRBJ1-1
CASSLAPGQGPNTEAFF
TGTGCCAGCAGCTTAGCTCCGGGACAGGGCCCGAACACTGAAGCTTTCTTT
>TRBV4-3|NA|16|NA|TRBJ1-1
CASSQNPGPWVTEAFF
TGCGCCAGCAGCCAAAACCCGGGACCGTGGGTCACTGAAGCTTTCTTT
>TRBV29-1|NA|14|TRBD2|TRBJ2-3
CSVGLAGRRDTQYF
TGCAGCGTTGGACTAGCGGGCCGGAGGGATACGCAGTATTTT
>TRBV21-1|NA|17|NA|TRBJ2-6
CASSKAQGSSGANVLTF
TGTGCCAGCAGCAAAGCGCAAGGATCGTCTGGGGCCAACGTCCTGACTTTC
>TRBV7-2|NA|15|TRBD2|TRBJ2-3
CASSATSGSDPTQYF
TGTGCCAGCAGCGCCACTAGCGGGAGCGACCCTACGCAGTATTTT
>TRBV4-1|NA|18|TRBD2|TRBJ2-7
CASSQERVGGGSGYEQYF
TGCGCCAGCAGCCAAGAGCGTGTCGGCGGCGGGAGTGGGTACGAGCAGTACTTC
>TRBV7-3|NA|14|NA|TRBJ2-1
CASSLTSGFDEQFF
TGTGCCAGCAGCTTAACGTCCGGGTTCGATGAGCAGTTCTTC
>TRBV29-1|NA|13|NA|TRBJ1-1
CSVEGGLNTEAFF
TGCAGCGTTGAGGGGGGATTGAACACTGAAGCTTTCTTT
>TRBV4-1|NA|14|NA|TRBJ1-1
CASSQEGLEIEAFF
TGCGCCAGCAGCCAAGAGGGACTAGAAATTGAAGCTTTCTTT
>TRBV5-5|NA|11|NA|TRBJ1-1
CASSIGTEAFF
TGTGCCAGCAGCATTGGGACGGAAGCTTTCTTT